The next 7 T cell receptor beta chains were all read from a single sample in a study of OX40 agonist ivuxolimab in advanced cancers. Libraries were prepared by immunoSEQ multiplex PCR; TCRdb keeps only in-frame clonotypes and omits some of them. The sample carries more than 85,000 clones, approximately 90% recorded once. Specimen: CD4+ or CD8+ T cells sorted from blood, collected in a trial of the OX40 agonist ivuxolimab. Every receptor here comes from an adult with an advanced solid tumor such as melanoma, head and neck, liver or kidney cancer.

The V gene is TRBV6-5, the J gene TRBJ1-5; TRBD1 matches at 11 bases. This CDR3 is 15 amino acids long. Per germline, CDR1 MNHEY and CDR2 SVGAGI. With 6 bases clipped from V and 5 bases from J, the junction kept 6 bases outside the gene matches. The CDR3 loop reads CASSLTGQGDQPQHF. For the CDR3, the DNA is TGTGCCAGCAGCCTAACGGGACAGGGGGATCAGCCCCAGCATTTT.

The chain carries TRBV30 and TRBJ1-2; 8 nucleotides align to TRBD1. CDR3 length: 13 amino acids. Germline V gives CDR1 GTSNPN, CDR2 SVGIG (reference sequence). Unmatched junction bases numbered 5, after V lost 2 bases and J lost 6 bases. The CDR3 loop is CAWSPNRGDGYTF. In DNA form, the CDR3 reads TGTGCCTGGAGTCCAAACAGGGGGGATGGCTACACCTTC.

Points on this clone: A read error may produce the germline difference seen at one junction end. The chain recombines TRBV20-1 with TRBJ2-7, with D tentatively TRBD2 (6 bases). Germline assignment: CDR1 DFQATT and CDR2 SNEGSKA (reference sequence). The CDR3 sequence is 9 residues long. The CDR3 DNA reads as TGCAGTGCTAGCCCCGGACTAATCTTC. Translation gives CSASPGLIF.

The genes are TRBV5-1 and TRBJ2-7; possibly TRBD2 for D (6 bases). Trimming took off 7 bases at V and 5 bases at J, with 22 bases between the two ends. The CDR3 is 15 residues long. Germline V gene lookup returns CDR1 SGHRS and CDR2 YFSETQ. The CDR3: CASRPLGGFTDEQYF. The CDR3 DNA sequence: TGCGCCAGCCGCCCCCTCGGAGGGTTTACCGACGAGCAGTACTTC.

The V and J genes are TRBV27 and TRBJ2-2; 9 bases fit TRBD1. The CDR3 is 16 residues long. Germline lookup yields CDR1 MNHEY and CDR2 SMNVEV (reference sequence). The V gene end was trimmed by 6 bases and the J gene end by 1 base; junction bases not matched to a gene: 6. The DNA for the CDR3 is TGTGCCAGCAGCGCTACAGGGGGCTTGAACACCGGGGAGCTGTTTTTT. Translating it yields CASSATGGLNTGELFF.

The V and J genes are TRBV5-5 and TRBJ2-7; D may be TRBD1 (5 bases). The germline V gene has CDR1 SGHKS and CDR2 YYEKEE (reference sequence). The V gene lost 6 bases and the J gene lost 3 bases, with 10 bases spanning the gap. The CDR3 consists of 12 residues. In nucleotides, the CDR3 is TGTGCCAGCAACCAAGACAGCTACGAGCAGTACTTC. As protein: CASNQDSYEQYF.

The rearrangement joins TRBV6-5 to TRBJ1-2, with 7 bases matching TRBD1. The ends lost 7 bases at V and 2 bases at J; junction bases unmatched: 1. The CDR3 runs to 12 residues. Germline V lookup: CDR1 MNHEY, CDR2 SVGAGI. The CDR3 DNA sequence: TGTGCCAGCACCAGGGGGAACTATGGCTACACCTTC. Protein sequence: CASTRGNYGYTF.